This entry describes one TCR beta chain. Antigen unknown. The data derive from a study of cytomegalovirus exposure and HLA in healthy donors. The data were produced by immunoSEQ multiplex PCR, yet TCRdb's version contains in-frame clones alone and is incomplete. The table lists some 49,000 clones, around nine tenths of them singletons. Findings and limits, study-wide: In vitro, three CMV-associated chains proved specific for CMV antigens. Reports credit the classifier with highly specific, highly sensitive diagnosis of cytomegalovirus status. Investigators reported 164 TCR beta chains as tied to cytomegalovirus.

This CDR3 region has 16 residues. Germline CDR1 GTSNPN, CDR2 SVGIG (reference sequence). After removal of 0 bases from V and 4 bases from J, the junction contained 7 bases not matched to a gene. This chain uses TRBV30 with TRBJ2-2; 8 bases agree with TRBD2. The sequencing sample was made of PBMCs. The clonotype originates from a man between 18 and 29 years old in good health and CMV-seronegative. In DNA form, the CDR3 reads TGTGCCTGGAGTGTCCGAACCGGGACTAGCACCGGGGAGCTGTTTTTT. This gives the protein CAWSVRTGTSTGELFF.